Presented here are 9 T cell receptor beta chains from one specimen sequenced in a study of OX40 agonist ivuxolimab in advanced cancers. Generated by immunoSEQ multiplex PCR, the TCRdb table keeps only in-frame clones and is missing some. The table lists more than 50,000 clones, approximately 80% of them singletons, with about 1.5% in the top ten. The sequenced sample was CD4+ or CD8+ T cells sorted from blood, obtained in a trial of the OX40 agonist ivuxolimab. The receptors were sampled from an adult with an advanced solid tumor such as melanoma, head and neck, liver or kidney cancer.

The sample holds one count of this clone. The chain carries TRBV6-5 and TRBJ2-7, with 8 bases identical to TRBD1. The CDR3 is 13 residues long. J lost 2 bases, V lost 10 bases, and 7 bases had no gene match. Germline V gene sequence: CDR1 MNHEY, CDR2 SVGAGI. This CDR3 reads CAIGDRNTYEQYF. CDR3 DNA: TGTGCCATCGGGGACAGGAACACCTACGAGCAGTACTTC.

CDR3 in amino acids: CATVEAGNQPQHF. The DNA of the CDR3 is TGTGCCACTGTTGAAGCGGGCAATCAGCCCCAGCATTTT. The rearrangement joins TRBV6-6 to TRBJ1-5; the D is unclear. V was cut by 10 bases and J by 2 bases, with 12 bases left in between. Germline V gene sequence: CDR1 MNHNY, CDR2 SVGAGI (reference sequence). The CDR3 spans 13 residues.

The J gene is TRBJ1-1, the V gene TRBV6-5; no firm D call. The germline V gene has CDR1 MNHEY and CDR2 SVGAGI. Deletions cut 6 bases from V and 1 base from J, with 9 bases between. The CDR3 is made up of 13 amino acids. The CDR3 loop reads CASREDGNTEAFF. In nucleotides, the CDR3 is TGTGCCAGCAGGGAGGACGGGAACACTGAAGCTTTCTTT.

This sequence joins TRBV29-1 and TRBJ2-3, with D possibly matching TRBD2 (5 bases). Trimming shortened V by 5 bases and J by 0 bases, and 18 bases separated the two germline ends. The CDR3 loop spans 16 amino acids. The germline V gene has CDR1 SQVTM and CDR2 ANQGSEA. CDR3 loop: CSVFDTRLSSTDTQYF. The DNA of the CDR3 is TGCAGCGTTTTCGACACTAGGTTATCTAGCACAGATACGCAGTATTTT.

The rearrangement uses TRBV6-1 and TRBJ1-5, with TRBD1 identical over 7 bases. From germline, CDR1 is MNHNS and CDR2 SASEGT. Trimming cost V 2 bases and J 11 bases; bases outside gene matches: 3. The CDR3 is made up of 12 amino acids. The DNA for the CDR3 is TGTGCCAGCAGTGAAAAGGGACAGACCCAGCATTTT. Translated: CASSEKGQTQHF.

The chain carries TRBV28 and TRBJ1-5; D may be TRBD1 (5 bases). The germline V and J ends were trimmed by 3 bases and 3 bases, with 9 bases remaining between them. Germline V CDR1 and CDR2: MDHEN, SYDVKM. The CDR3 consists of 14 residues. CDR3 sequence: CASSLGQYNQPQHF. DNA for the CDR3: TGTGCCAGCAGTTTGGGGCAGTACAATCAGCCCCAGCATTTT.

The CDR3 loop is CASSESPGFTGELFF. As DNA, the CDR3 is TGTGCCAGCAGTGAATCCCCAGGATTCACCGGGGAGCTGTTTTTT. The chain links TRBV25-1 to TRBJ2-2; D unclear. Germline V lookup: CDR1 MGHDK, CDR2 SYGVNS. The CDR3 runs 15 residues. V was cut by 1 base and J by 4 bases, with 10 bases left in between.

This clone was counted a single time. The CDR3 here is CASQMVSNQPQHF. In nucleotides, the CDR3 is TGTGCCAGTCAAATGGTTAGCAATCAGCCCCAGCATTTT. The V and J genes are TRBV19 and TRBJ1-5; no clear D. Trimming shortened V by 8 bases and J by 0 bases, and 8 bases separated the two germline ends. The CDR3 extends over 13 amino acids. Germline loops: CDR1 LNHDA, CDR2 SQIVND (reference sequence).

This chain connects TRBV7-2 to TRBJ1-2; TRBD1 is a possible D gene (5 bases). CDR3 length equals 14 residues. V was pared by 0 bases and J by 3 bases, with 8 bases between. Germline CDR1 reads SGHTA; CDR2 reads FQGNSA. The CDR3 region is CASSLARGDYGYTF. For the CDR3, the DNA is TGTGCCAGCAGCTTAGCGAGGGGAGACTATGGCTACACCTTC.